The subject of this entry is one T cell receptor beta chain. Its antigen is still unknown. The data were taken from a study of vaccination and CD4 T cells after COVID-19. Cultured CD4+ T cell DNA was sequenced using the Oncomine TCR Beta short-read assay. MiXCR was run by TCRdb on the PCR reads, yielding one entry per CDR3 protein. This repertoire shows 9,000 to 13,000 distinct CDR3 sequences, around three quarters found once; its top ten account for around 19%. The CDR3 contains 13 residues. Germline V gene data show CDR1 as SGHVS and CDR2 as FQNEAQ. Trimming cost V 7 bases and J 10 bases, with 17 bases left between them. Treatment described: approximately 10-day PBMC culture with coronavirus spike peptide pools or control peptides (ViraFEST assay).

The sample comprised CD4+ T cells from blood, cultured in vitro. This sequence originates from a human donor who had recovered from COVID-19. The rearrangement links TRBV7-8 to TRBJ2-1; D may match TRBD1 or TRBD2 (5 bases each). The CDR3 loop is CASNPPWGSEQFF. The CDR3 DNA reads as TGTGCCAGCAACCCACCTTGGGGGTCGGAGCAGTTCTTC.